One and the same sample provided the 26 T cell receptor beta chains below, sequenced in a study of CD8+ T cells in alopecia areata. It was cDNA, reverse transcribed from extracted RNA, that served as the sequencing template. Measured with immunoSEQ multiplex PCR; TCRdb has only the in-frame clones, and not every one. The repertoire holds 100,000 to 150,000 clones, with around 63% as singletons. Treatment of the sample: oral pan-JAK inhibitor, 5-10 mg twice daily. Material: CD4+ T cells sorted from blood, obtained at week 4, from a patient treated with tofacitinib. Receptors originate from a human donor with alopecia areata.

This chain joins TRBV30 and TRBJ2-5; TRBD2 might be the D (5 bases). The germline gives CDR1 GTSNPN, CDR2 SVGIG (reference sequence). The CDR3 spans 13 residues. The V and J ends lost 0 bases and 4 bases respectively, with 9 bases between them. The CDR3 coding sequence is TGTGCCTGGAGTGTACTTGAGGGAGAGACCCAGTACTTC. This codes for CAWSVLEGETQYF.

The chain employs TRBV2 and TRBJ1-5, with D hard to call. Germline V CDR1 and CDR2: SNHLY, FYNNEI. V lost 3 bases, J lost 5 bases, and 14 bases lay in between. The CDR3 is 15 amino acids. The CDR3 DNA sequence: TGTGCCAGCAGTGATCGGCGTGCGGCCGATCAGCCCCAGCATTTT. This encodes CASSDRRAADQPQHF.

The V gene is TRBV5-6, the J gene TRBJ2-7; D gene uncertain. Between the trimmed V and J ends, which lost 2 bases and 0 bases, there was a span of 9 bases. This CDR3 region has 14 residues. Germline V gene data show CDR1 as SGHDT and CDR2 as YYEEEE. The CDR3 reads CASSLSAASYEQYF. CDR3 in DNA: TGTGCCAGCAGCTTATCGGCAGCCTCCTACGAGCAGTACTTC.

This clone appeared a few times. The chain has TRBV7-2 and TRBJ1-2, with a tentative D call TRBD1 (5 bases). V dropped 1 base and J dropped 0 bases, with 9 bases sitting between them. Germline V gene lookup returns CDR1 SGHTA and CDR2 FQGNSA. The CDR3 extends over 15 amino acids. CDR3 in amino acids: CASSLEGVPNYGYTF. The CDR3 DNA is TGTGCCAGCAGCTTAGAAGGGGTGCCTAACTATGGCTACACCTTC.

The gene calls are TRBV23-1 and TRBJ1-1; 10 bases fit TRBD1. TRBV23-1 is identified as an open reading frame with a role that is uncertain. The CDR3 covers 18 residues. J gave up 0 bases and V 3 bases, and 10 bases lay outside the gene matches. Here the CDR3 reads CASSHHSDRGPLNTEAFF. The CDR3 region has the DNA TGCGCCAGCAGTCATCATTCTGACAGGGGGCCCTTGAACACTGAAGCTTTCTTT.

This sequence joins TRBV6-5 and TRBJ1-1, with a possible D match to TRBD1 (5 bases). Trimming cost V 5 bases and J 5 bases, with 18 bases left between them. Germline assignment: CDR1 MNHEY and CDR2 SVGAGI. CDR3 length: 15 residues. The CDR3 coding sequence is TGTGCCAGCAGTCGAGGATTCAGGGAAGGTACTGAAGCTTTCTTT. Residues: CASSRGFREGTEAFF.

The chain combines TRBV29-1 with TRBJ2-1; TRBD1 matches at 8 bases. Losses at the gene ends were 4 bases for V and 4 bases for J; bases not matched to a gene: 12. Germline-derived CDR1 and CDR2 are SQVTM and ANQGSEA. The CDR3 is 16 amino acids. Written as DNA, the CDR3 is TGCAGCGTTGTCGTCAGGGGGCCCCTTCCATACAATGAGCAGTTCTTC. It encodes CSVVVRGPLPYNEQFF.

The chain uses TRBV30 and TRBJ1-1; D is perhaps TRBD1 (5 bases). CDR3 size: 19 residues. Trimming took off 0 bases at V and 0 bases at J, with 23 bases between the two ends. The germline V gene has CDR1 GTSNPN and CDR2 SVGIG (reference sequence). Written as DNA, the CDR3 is TGTGCCTGGAGTGTTGTGGGGCCAGGACTGAGACGGATGAACACTGAAGCTTTCTTT. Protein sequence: CAWSVVGPGLRRMNTEAFF.

Here the CDR3 reads CASRSPGQDNYGYTF. The CDR3 DNA is TGTGCCAGCCGAAGCCCCGGACAGGATAACTATGGCTACACCTTC. The chain joins TRBV6-5 to TRBJ1-2, with TRBD1 identical over 7 bases. CDR3 length: 15 amino acids. The V segment lost 8 bases and the J segment 1 base; nucleotides outside the gene matches: 10. Germline CDR1 is MNHEY and CDR2 is SVGAGI.

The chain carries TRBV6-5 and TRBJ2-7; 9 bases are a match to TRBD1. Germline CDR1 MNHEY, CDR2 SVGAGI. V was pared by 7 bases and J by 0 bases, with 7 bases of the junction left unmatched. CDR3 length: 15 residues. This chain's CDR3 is CASTASTGGSYEQYF. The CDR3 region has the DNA TGTGCCAGCACCGCCTCGACAGGGGGCTCCTACGAGCAGTACTTC.

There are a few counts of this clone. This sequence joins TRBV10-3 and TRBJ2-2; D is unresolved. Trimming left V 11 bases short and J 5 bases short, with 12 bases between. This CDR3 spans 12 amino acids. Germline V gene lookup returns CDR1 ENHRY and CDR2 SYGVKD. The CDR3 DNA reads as TGTGCCTCGTGCGGACCAACCGGGGAGCTGTTTTTT. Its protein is CASCGPTGELFF.

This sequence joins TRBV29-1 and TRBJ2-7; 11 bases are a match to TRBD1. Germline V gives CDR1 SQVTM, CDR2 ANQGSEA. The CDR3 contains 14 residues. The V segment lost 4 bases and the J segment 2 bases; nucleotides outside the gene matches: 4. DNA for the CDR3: TGCAGCGTTGGAATGGGACAGGGGGCCTACGAGCAGTACTTC. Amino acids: CSVGMGQGAYEQYF.

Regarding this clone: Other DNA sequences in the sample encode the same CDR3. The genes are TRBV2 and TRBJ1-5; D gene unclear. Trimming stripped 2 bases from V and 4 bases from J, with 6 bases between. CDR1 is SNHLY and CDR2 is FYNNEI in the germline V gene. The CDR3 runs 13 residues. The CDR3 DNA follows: TGTGCCAGCAGTGAACTCCGGAATCAGCCCCAGCATTTT. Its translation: CASSELRNQPQHF.

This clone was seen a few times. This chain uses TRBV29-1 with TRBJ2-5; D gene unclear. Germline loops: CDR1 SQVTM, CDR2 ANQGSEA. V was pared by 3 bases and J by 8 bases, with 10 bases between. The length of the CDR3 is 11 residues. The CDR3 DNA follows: TGCAGCGTTGATGCAGGCCCTACCCAGTACTTC. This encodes CSVDAGPTQYF.

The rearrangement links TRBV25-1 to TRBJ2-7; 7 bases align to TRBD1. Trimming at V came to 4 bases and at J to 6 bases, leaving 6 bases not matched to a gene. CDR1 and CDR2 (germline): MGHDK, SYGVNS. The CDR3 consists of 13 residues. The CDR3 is CASSALQGREQYF. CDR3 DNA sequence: TGTGCCAGCAGTGCCTTACAGGGGCGCGAGCAGTACTTC.

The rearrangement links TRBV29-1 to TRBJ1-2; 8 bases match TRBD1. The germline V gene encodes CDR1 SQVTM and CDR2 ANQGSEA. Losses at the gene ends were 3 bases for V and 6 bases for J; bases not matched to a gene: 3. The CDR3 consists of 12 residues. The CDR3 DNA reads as TGCAGCGTTGACAGGGGGCATAATGGCTACACCTTC. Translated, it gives CSVDRGHNGYTF.

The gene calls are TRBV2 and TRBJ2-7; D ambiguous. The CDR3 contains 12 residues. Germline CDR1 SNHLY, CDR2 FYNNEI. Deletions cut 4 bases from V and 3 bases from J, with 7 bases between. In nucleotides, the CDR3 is TGTGCCAGCAGTGTGCTGAACTACGAGCAGTACTTC. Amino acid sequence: CASSVLNYEQYF.

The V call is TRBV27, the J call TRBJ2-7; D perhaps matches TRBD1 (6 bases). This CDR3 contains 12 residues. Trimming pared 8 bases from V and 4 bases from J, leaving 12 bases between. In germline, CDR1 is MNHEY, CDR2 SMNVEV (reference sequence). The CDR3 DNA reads TGTGCCAGCGGGACAAGGAGTTACGAGCAGTACTTC. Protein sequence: CASGTRSYEQYF.

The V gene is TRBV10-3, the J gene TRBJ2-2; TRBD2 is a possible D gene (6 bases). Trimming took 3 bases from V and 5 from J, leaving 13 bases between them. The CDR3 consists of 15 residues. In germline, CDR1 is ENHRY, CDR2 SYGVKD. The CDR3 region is CAISDSTSKTGELFF. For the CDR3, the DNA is TGTGCCATCAGTGATTCTACTAGCAAAACCGGGGAGCTGTTTTTT.

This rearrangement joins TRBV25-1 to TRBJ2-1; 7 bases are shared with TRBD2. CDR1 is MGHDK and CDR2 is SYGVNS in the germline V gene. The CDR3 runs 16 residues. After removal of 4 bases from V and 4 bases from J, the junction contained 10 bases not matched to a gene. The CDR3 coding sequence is TGTGCCAGCAGTGCCCCCGGAGCGGGAACGTACAATGAGCAGTTCTTC. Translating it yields CASSAPGAGTYNEQFF.

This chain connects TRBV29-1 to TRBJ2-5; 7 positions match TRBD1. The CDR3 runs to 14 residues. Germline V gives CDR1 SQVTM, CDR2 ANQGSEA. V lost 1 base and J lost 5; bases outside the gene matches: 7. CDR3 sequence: CSVEGGRGRETQYF. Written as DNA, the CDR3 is TGCAGCGTTGAAGGAGGAAGGGGGCGGGAGACCCAGTACTTC.

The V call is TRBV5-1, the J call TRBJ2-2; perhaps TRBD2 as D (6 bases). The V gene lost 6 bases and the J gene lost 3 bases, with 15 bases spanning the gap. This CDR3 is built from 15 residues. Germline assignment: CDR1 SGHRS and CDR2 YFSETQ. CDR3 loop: CASTQFSGDTGELFF. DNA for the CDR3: TGCGCCAGCACCCAATTCTCGGGAGACACCGGGGAGCTGTTTTTT.

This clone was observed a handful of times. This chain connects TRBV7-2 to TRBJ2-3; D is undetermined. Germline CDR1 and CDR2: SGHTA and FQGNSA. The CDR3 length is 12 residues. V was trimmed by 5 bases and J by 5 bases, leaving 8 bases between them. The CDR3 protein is CASSPFGDTQYF. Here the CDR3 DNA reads TGTGCCAGCAGCCCCTTCGGAGATACGCAGTATTTT. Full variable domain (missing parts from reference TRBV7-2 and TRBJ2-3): GAGVSQSPSNKVTEKGKDVELRCDPISGHTALYWYRQSLGQGLEFLIYFQGNSAPDKSGLPSDRFSAERTGGSVSTLTIQRTQQEDSAVYLCASSPFGDTQYFGPGTRLTVL.

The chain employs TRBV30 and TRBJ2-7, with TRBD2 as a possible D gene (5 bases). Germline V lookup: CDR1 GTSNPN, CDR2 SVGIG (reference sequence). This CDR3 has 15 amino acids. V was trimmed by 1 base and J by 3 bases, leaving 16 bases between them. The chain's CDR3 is CAWSAPGAGIYEQYF. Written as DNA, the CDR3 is TGTGCCTGGAGTGCCCCAGGTGCCGGGATCTACGAGCAGTACTTC.

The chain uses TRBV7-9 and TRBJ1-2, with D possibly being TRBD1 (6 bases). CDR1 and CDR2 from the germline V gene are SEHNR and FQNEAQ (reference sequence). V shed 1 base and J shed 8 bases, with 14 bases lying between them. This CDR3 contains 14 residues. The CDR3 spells CASSLVGPGDGYTF. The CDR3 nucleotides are TGTGCCAGCAGCTTAGTTGGGCCAGGGGACGGCTACACCTTC.

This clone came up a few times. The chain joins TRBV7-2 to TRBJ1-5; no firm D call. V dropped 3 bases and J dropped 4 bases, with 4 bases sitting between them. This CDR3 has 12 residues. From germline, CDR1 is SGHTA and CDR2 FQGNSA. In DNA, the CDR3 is TGTGCCAGCAGCTTCGGGAATCAGCCCCAGCATTTT. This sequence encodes CASSFGNQPQHF.